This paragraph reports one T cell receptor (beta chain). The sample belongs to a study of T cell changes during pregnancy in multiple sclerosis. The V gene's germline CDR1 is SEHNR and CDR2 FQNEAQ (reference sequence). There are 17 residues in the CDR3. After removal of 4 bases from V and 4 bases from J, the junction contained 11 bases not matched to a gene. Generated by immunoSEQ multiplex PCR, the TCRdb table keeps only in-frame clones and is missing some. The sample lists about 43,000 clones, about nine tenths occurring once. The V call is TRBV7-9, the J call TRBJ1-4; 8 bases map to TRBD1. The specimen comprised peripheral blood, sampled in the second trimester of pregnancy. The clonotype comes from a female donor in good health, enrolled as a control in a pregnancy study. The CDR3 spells CASSSSGQGAGNEKLFF. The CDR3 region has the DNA TGTGCCAGCAGCTCTTCCGGGCAGGGGGCGGGTAATGAAAAACTGTTTTTT.